The T cell receptor beta chain under discussion was sequenced for a study of response to subunit inactivated influenza vaccine. Using its own MiXCR run on the RT-PCR reads, TCRdb lists one record per CDR3 protein. The sample records approximately 680,000 distinct CDR3 sequences, approximately 14% being singletons. The CDR3 spans 15 residues. With 5 bases removed from V and 1 base from J, the gap between germline ends came to 11 bases. Germline V gene sequence: CDR1 MNHNS, CDR2 SASEGT. In its sample, this clonotype was seen a few times. This chain links TRBV6-1 with TRBJ2-2; tentative D call: TRBD2 (6 bases). This TCR came from a man aged 50-59 years who received an inactivated influenza vaccine. The sample was PBMCs from blood, taken approximately 13 days after vaccination. The CDR3 reads CASSPRGRNTGELFF. The CDR3 nucleotides read TGTGCCAGCAGTCCGCGGGGCCGGAACACCGGGGAGCTGTTTTTT.